This TCR beta chain was sequenced during a study of CD8 T cells in Susac syndrome. Through negative isolation, CD4+ and CD8+ T cells were obtained, while TEMRA cells were enriched using FACS. This CDR3 has 16 amino acids. The germline V gene encodes CDR1 SGHTA and CDR2 FQGNSA. V lost 4 bases, J lost 0 bases, and 15 bases lay in between. Reverse transcription of roughly 0.5 to 1 ug RNA was performed with random hexamers. The immunoSEQ assay covered 54 Vbeta and 13 Jbeta segments for CDR3. One entry per CDR3 protein, called by TCRdb with MiXCR from the immunoSEQ multiplex PCR reads. The sample lists 70,000 to 100,000 distinct CDR3 sequences; around 93% were seen once.

This chain uses TRBV7-2 with TRBJ1-1, with D possibly TRBD1 on 5 matching bases. The receptor comes from a human donor in good health. Sample: CD8+ T cells from PBMCs. In DNA, the CDR3 is TGTGCCAGCAGCTCCATCGGGGCCGGCATGAACACTGAAGCTTTCTTT. Translation gives CASSSIGAGMNTEAFF. The entire variable domain, with the rest obtained from reference TRBV7-2 and TRBJ1-1, is as follows: GAGVSQSPSNKVTEKGKDVELRCDPISGHTALYWYRQSLGQGLEFLIYFQGNSAPDKSGLPSDRFSAERTGGSVSTLTIQRTQQEDSAVYLCASSSIGAGMNTEAFFGQGTRLTVV.